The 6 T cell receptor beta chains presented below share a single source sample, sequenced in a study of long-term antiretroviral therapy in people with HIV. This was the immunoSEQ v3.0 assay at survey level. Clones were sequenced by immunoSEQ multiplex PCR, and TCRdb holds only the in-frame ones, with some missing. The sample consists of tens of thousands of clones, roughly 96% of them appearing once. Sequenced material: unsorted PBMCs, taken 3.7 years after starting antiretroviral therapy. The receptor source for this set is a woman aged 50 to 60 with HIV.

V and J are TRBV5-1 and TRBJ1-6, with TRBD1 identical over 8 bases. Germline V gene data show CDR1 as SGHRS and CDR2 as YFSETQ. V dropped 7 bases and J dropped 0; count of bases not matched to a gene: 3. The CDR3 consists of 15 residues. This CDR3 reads CASRQGSSYNSPLHF. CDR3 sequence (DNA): TGCGCCAGCCGACAGGGGAGCTCCTATAATTCACCCCTCCACTTT. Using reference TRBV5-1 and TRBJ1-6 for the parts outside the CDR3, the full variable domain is KAGVTQTPRYLIKTRGQQVTLSCSPISGHRSVSWYQQTPGQGLQFLFEYFSETQRNKGNFPGRFSGRQFSNSRSEMNVSTLELGDSALYLCASRQGSSYNSPLHFGNGTRLTVT.

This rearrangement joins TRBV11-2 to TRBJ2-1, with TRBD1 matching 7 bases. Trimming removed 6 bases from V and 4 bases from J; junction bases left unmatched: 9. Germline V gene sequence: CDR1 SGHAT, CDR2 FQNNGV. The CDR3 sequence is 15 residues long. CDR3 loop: CASRSTGDHYNEQFF. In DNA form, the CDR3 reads TGTGCCAGCAGATCTACAGGGGACCATTACAATGAGCAGTTCTTC.

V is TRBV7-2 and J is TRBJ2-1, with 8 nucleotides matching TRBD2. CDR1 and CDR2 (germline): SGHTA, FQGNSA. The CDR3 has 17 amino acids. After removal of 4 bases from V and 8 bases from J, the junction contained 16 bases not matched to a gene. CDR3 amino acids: CASSYRASGPGEDEQFF. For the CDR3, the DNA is TGTGCCAGCAGCTATAGGGCTAGCGGGCCAGGAGAGGATGAGCAGTTCTTC.

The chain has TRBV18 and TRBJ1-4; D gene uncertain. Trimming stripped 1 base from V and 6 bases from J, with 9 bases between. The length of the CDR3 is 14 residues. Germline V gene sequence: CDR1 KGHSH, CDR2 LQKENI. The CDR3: CASSPRTADEKLFF. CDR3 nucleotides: TGTGCCAGCTCACCACGAACGGCTGATGAAAAACTGTTTTTT.

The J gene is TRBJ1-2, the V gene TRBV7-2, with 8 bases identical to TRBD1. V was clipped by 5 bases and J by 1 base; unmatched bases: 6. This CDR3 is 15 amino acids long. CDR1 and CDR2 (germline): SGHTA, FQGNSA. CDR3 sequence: CASSPDRENNYGYTF. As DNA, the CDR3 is TGTGCCAGCAGCCCGGACAGGGAGAATAACTATGGCTACACCTTC.

CDR3 loop: CASSLEFTNTEAFF. In DNA form, the CDR3 reads TGTGCCAGCAGCTTAGAGTTCACTAACACTGAAGCTTTCTTT. The chain employs TRBV7-2 and TRBJ1-1; D ambiguous. Trimming removed 1 base at V and 2 bases at J, with 8 bases between. Per germline, CDR1 SGHTA and CDR2 FQGNSA. The CDR3 is made up of 14 amino acids.